Presented here are 4 T cell receptor beta chains from one specimen sequenced in a study of CD8+CD57+ T cells in acquired aplastic anemia. TCR beta VDJ and CDR3 were profiled, and genomic DNA was the template. One entry per CDR3 protein results from TCRdb running MiXCR on the reads. The data contain some 190,000 distinct CDR3 sequences, 46% of them seen just once; the ten biggest clones take up approximately 3%. The sample was sorted CD4+, CD8+, or CD8+CD57+ T cells (not recorded which) from PBMCs. Every receptor here comes from a human donor in good health.

The CDR3 DNA reads TGTGCCAGCAGCGGACAGAGAAACTATGGCTACACCTTC. Translating it yields CASSGQRNYGYTF. The chain links TRBV2 to TRBJ1-2; a weak D match, TRBD1 (6 bases). CDR1 and CDR2 from the germline V gene are SNHLY and FYNNEI. The germline V and J ends were trimmed by 6 bases and 2 bases, with 10 bases remaining between them. The CDR3 consists of 13 residues.

This clonotype has just one count. A much larger clone is a single base away; this may be a read error. V usage is TRBV19 and J usage is TRBJ2-1; 11 nucleotides align to TRBD2. The CDR3 spans 16 residues. Germline V gene data show CDR1 as LNHDA and CDR2 as SQIVND (reference sequence). CDR3 coding DNA: TGTGCCAGTAGTAGAGGACTAGCGGGCTTTTACAATGAGCGGTTCTTC. It codes for CASSRGLAGFYNERFF.

The genes are TRBV9 and TRBJ2-7; 9 bases align to TRBD1. Germline V CDR1 and CDR2: SGDLS, YYNGEE. The length of the CDR3 is 13 residues. Trimming removed 1 base from V and 7 bases from J; junction bases left unmatched: 3. The CDR3 region is CASSVLTGGEQYF. DNA of the CDR3: TGTGCCAGCAGCGTACTGACAGGGGGAGAGCAGTACTTC.

The CDR3 coding sequence is TGTGCCAGCAGGGCTAGCGGATCCTACAATGAGCAGTTCTTC. This codes for CASRASGSYNEQFF. The chain employs TRBV12-3 or TRBV12-4 and TRBJ2-1, with TRBD2 matching over 7 bases. The CDR3 totals 14 residues. The junction had 3 bases not matched to a gene; V was cut back by 6 bases and J by 1 base.